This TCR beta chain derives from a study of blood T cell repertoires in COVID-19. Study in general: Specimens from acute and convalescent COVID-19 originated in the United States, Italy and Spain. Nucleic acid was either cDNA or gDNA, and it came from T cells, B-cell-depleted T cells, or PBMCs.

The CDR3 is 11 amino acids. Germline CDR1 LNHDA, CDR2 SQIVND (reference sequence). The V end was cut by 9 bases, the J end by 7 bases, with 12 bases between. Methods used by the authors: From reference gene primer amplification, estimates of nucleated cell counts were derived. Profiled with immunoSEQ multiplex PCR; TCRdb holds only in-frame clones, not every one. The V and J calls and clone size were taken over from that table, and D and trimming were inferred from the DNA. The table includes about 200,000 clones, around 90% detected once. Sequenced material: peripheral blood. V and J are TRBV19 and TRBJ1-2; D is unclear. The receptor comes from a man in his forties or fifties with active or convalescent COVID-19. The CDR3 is CASRLYTGYTF. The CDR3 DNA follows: TGTGCCAGCAGACTTTATACTGGCTACACCTTC.